This TCR beta chain emerged from a study of T cell responses to AZD1222 COVID-19 vaccine. Study-wide results and limits: Just five to seven people given AZD1222 tested seropositive at baseline. Spike as a whole was targeted by vaccine-associated CD4 TCRs, dominant at 160-218 and 743-854.

CDR3 length equals 15 residues. The germline V gene has CDR1 MNHEY and CDR2 SVGAGI. V shed 5 bases, J shed 3 bases, and the junction held 7 bases outside the gene matches. Method: immunoSEQ multiplex PCR; TCRdb's copy keeps in-frame clones and lacks some. The table records approximately 170,000 clones, roughly 93% of them present only once. A remark on this clone: Its matching antigen is unknown.

The sequencing used peripheral blood, collected on day 0 of AZD1222 vaccination. The V call is TRBV6-5, the J call TRBJ1-1; TRBD1 aligns across 9 bases. This TCR was sampled from an adult in good health. The CDR3 here is CASSKRGQGYTEAFF. Here the CDR3 DNA reads TGTGCCAGCAGTAAAAGGGGACAGGGCTACACTGAAGCTTTCTTT.